Each of the 21 T cell receptor beta chains below was sequenced from the same sample in a study of monozygotic twins with inflammatory bowel disease. TCRdb reworked the 5' RACE reads into one entry per CDR3 protein, no DNA. This listing includes 150,000 or so distinct CDR3 sequences. Material for sequencing was blood. Source of these receptors: a human donor with ulcerative colitis or Crohn's disease, or a healthy co-twin of an affected twin (not recorded which).

The chain uses TRBV29-1 and TRBJ1-2. This CDR3 spans 12 amino acids. CDR1 and CDR2 (germline): SQVTM, ANQGSEA. This CDR3 is CSVSSVNYGYTF.

The chain couples TRBV3-1 to TRBJ2-2; no DNA is available, so the TRBD1 call from TCRdb remains unchecked. The germline V gene encodes CDR1 LGHDT and CDR2 YNNKEL (reference sequence). The CDR3 runs 16 residues. CDR3 region: CASSQVGTGTTGELFF.

The rearrangement uses TRBV14 and TRBJ2-1. CDR3 length equals 13 residues. CDR1 is SGHDN, CDR2 FVKESK, per germline. CDR3 region: CASSQDRVGGQFF. Using reference TRBV14 and TRBJ2-1 for the parts outside the CDR3, the full variable domain is EAGVTQFPSHSVIEKGQTVTLRCDPISGHDNLYWYRRVMGKEIKFLLHFVKESKQDESGMPNNRFLAERTGGTYSTLKVQPAELEDSGVYFCASSQDRVGGQFFGPGTRLTVL.

The chain has TRBV28 and TRBJ2-5; TCRdb's D call of TRBD2 is untestable without DNA. The CDR3 runs to 13 residues. From germline, CDR1 is MDHEN and CDR2 SYDVKM. CDR3 in amino acids: CASSTDWRETQYF.

J is TRBJ2-1 and V is TRBV4-1; the TRBD2 assignment by TCRdb is unverifiable without DNA. In germline, CDR1 is MGHRA, CDR2 YSYEKL. The CDR3 is made up of 16 amino acids. CDR3 amino acids: CASSQAAGGGPGEQFF.

V gene TRBV30 combines with J gene TRBJ2-5; the D call from TCRdb, TRBD1, cannot be confirmed without DNA. Germline-derived CDR1 and CDR2 are GTSNPN and SVGIG (reference sequence). This CDR3 is 12 amino acids long. CDR3 sequence reads: CAWRQGAETQYF.

The chain links TRBV11-2 to TRBJ2-1. Germline V gives CDR1 SGHAT, CDR2 FQNNGV. This CDR3 contains 17 residues. CDR3 sequence: CASSLDSAAISYNEQFF. The entire variable domain, with the rest obtained from reference TRBV11-2 and TRBJ2-1, is as follows: EAGVAQSPRYKIIEKRQSVAFWCNPISGHATLYWYQQILGQGPKLLIQFQNNGVVDDSQLPKDRFSAERLKGVDSTLKIQPAKLEDSAVYLCASSLDSAAISYNEQFFGPGTRLTVL.

The chain joins TRBV7-2 to TRBJ2-3; TCRdb's D call, TRBD2, is unchecked because there is no DNA. The CDR3 extends over 16 amino acids. The germline V gene has CDR1 SGHTA and CDR2 FQGNSA. The CDR3 reads CASSLVSGKNTDTQYF.

The V call is TRBV2, the J call TRBJ2-2; TCRdb reports TRBD1, a call that lacks DNA to check it against. Germline CDR1 reads SNHLY; CDR2 reads FYNNEI. The length of the CDR3 is 15 residues. The CDR3 region is CASSDGGSNTGELFF.

The rearrangement joins TRBV19 to TRBJ1-5; TCRdb indicates TRBD1, and absent DNA this call remains unverified. Germline CDR1 and CDR2: LNHDA and SQIVND (reference sequence). The CDR3 is 15 residues long. The CDR3 sequence is CASEIRRQNNQPQHF.

The chain uses TRBV2 and TRBJ1-5; TCRdb outputs TRBD1, but without DNA this stays unchecked. The CDR3 totals 15 residues. Germline V CDR1 and CDR2: SNHLY, FYNNEI. This CDR3 reads CASSPGQGWNQPQHF.

This chain joins TRBV4-2 and TRBJ1-1. This CDR3 comprises 16 residues. The germline V gene has CDR1 LGHNA and CDR2 YNFKEQ. The CDR3 here is CASSQLGQVQNTEAFF.

V and J are TRBV10-3 and TRBJ1-5. This CDR3 contains 12 residues. Germline values: CDR1 ENHRY, CDR2 SYGVKD. Here the CDR3 reads CAISEGNQPQHF.

The chain couples TRBV5-1 to TRBJ1-4. This CDR3 comprises 13 residues. Germline V gene data show CDR1 as SGHRS and CDR2 as YFSETQ. CDR3 protein: CASSLLRGEKLFF.

V is TRBV10-3 and J is TRBJ2-2; the TRBD2 assignment by TCRdb is unverifiable without DNA. CDR1 is ENHRY and CDR2 is SYGVKD in the germline V gene. This CDR3 is built from 13 residues. The CDR3 reads CAIIGTAGGELFF.

The rearrangement joins TRBV9 to TRBJ1-1; no DNA is available, so the TRBD1 call from TCRdb remains unchecked. The CDR3 is 17 amino acids. Germline assignment: CDR1 SGDLS and CDR2 YYNGEE. The CDR3 is CASSPLEGQGARTEAFF.

The chain combines TRBV9 with TRBJ2-7; the TCRdb D gene call, TRBD1, has no DNA to confirm it. Germline lookup yields CDR1 SGDLS and CDR2 YYNGEE. The CDR3 totals 15 residues. The CDR3 region is CASSPRTGGSYEQYF.

The chain is built from TRBV20-1 and TRBJ2-3; the D gene TCRdb calls, TRBD1, cannot be checked with no DNA. The germline V gene has CDR1 DFQATT and CDR2 SNEGSKA (reference sequence). The CDR3 spans 13 residues. CDR3 region: CSAPLASTDTQYF.

The rearrangement links TRBV14 to TRBJ2-3. The CDR3 has 14 residues. CDR1 is SGHDN and CDR2 is FVKESK in the germline V gene. The CDR3 is CASSQGLATDTQYF.

The rearrangement links TRBV3-1 to TRBJ2-5; TCRdb names TRBD1, which stays unverified in the absence of DNA. The germline CDR1 and CDR2 sequences are LGHDT and YNNKEL (reference sequence). The CDR3 loop spans 16 amino acids. Here the CDR3 reads CASSQGTGAGSETQYF.

This chain uses TRBV24-1 with TRBJ2-5; the D call from TCRdb, TRBD1, cannot be confirmed without DNA. This CDR3 contains 15 residues. CDR1 is KGHDR and CDR2 is SFDVKD in the germline V gene. The CDR3 here is CATSDSTGTAETQYF.